Listed below are T cell receptor beta chains from one sample, sequenced in a study of blood T cell repertoires in COVID-19. The method was immunoSEQ multiplex PCR; TCRdb's version includes in-frame clones alone and lacks a portion of them. The repertoire has some 450,000 clones, about 87% of them found once; the top ten carry around 0.92%. Sequencing input: peripheral blood. These receptors were taken from a man aged 18 to 35 with COVID-19, enrolled during active disease. Each CDR3 is given with its conserved first and last residue. The D gene is left open where the match is weak. Clone size appears in some rows only: once, few, many, or a class for an expanded clone.

d_call,v_call,clone_size,cdr3_length,j_call,cdr3_nt,cdr3_aa
.,TRBV3-1/TRBV3-2,.,14,TRBJ1-4,TGTGCCAGCAGCCAAGGCAGGGAACGAGAAAAACTGTTTTTT,CASSQGREREKLFF
.,TRBV3-1/TRBV3-2,.,15,TRBJ2-5,TGTGCCAGCAGCCAAGATCGGGCCAGGGTAGAGACCCAGTACTTC,CASSQDRARVETQYF
TRBD2,TRBV4-2,once,16,TRBJ2-7,TGTGCCAGCAGCCAAGATACGACTAGCGGGGCCTTCCAGCAGTACTTC,CASSQDTTSGAFQQYF
.,TRBV14,.,15,TRBJ2-2,TGTGCCAGCAGCCAAGATCTGGGGGCGGCCGGGGAGCTGTTTTTT,CASSQDLGAAGELFF
.,TRBV20-1,.,10,TRBJ2-1,TGCAGTGCCCAATGGGCAGAGCAGTTCTTC,CSAQWAEQFF
.,TRBV7-2,once,16,TRBJ1-1,TGTGCCAGCAGCTTAGGGGTGGGGCTCATGAACACTGAAGCTTTCTTT,CASSLGVGLMNTEAFF
.,TRBV4-1,.,14,TRBJ2-7,TGCGCCAGCAGCCAAGATGAGATAACCTACGAGCAGTACTTC,CASSQDEITYEQYF
.,TRBV13,.,16,TRBJ2-7,TGTGCCAGCAGCTCTAAAAACCGGGGTCCCTCGTACGAGCAGTACTTC,CASSSKNRGPSYEQYF
.,TRBV27,.,15,TRBJ1-6,TGTGCCAGCAGTTTATCGGCCGCGGGCATAGCACCCCTCCACTTT,CASSLSAAGIAPLHF
.,TRBV19,once,14,TRBJ2-3,TGTGCCAGTACTCCCAGGGGAACCACAGATACGCAGTATTTT,CASTPRGTTDTQYF
TRBD1,TRBV3-1/TRBV3-2,.,16,TRBJ2-5,TGTGCCAGCAGACCACGGACAGGGGGGGACCAAGAGACCCAGTACTTC,CASRPRTGGDQETQYF
TRBD1,TRBV5-8,.,12,TRBJ1-1,TGTGCCAGCAGCCCCTGGACAGGTGAAGCTTTCTTT,CASSPWTGEAFF
.,TRBV6-5,.,14,TRBJ1-1,TGTGCCAGCAGTTACCGTAGAAGGGGCACTGAAGCTTTCTTT,CASSYRRRGTEAFF
.,TRBV18,.,15,TRBJ2-1,TGTGCCAGCTCACCAGGTGGGACAACCTACAATGAGCAGTTCTTC,CASSPGGTTYNEQFF
.,TRBV6-2/TRBV6-3,.,16,TRBJ2-2,TGTGCCAGCAGTTACTCCCCGATCAGGGGGGTCGGGGAGCTGTTTTTT,CASSYSPIRGVGELFF
TRBD2,TRBV6-4,.,17,TRBJ2-1,TGTGCCAGCAGTGACTCTAATAGGCTAGCGGGGTACAATGAGCAGTTCTTC,CASSDSNRLAGYNEQFF
TRBD2,TRBV6-5,few,14,TRBJ2-7,TGTGCCAGCAGTTCGACTAGCGGGAGGTACGAGCAGTACTTC,CASSSTSGRYEQYF
TRBD2,TRBV7-2,.,18,TRBJ2-1,TGTGCCAGCAGCTTGGTTCTAGCGGGAGGGTTCCCCTACAATGAGCAGTTCTTC,CASSLVLAGGFPYNEQFF
.,TRBV4-2,.,15,TRBJ2-7,TGTGCCAGCAGCGATCTAGGGCAGGGCCACTACGAGCAGTACTTC,CASSDLGQGHYEQYF
.,TRBV2,few,12,TRBJ2-7,TGTGCCAGCAGCCTACAGGGATACGAGCAGTACTTC,CASSLQGYEQYF
TRBD2,TRBV7-8,.,16,TRBJ2-1,TGTGCCAGCAGCTCCGCCGGGACTAGCCTATACAATGAGCAGTTCTTC,CASSSAGTSLYNEQFF
.,TRBV19,.,15,TRBJ2-7,TGTGCCAGTAGTACTTTTGTAGGACAAGGGTACGAGCAGTACTTC,CASSTFVGQGYEQYF
TRBD2,TRBV11-3,.,15,TRBJ2-3,TGTGCCAGCAGCTCGGGGGGTGGGGACACAGATACGCAGTATTTT,CASSSGGGDTDTQYF
TRBD2,TRBV27,few,16,TRBJ2-3,TGTGCCAGCAGTTTATCAACTAGCGGGAGTACAGATACGCAGTATTTT,CASSLSTSGSTDTQYF
TRBD2,TRBV30,.,15,TRBJ2-7,TGTGCCTGGAGTAGGGCGAATAGCGGGGCATACGAGCAGTACTTC,CAWSRANSGAYEQYF
TRBD1,TRBV9,.,13,TRBJ1-1,TGTGCCAGCAGCGTAGGCTCAGGGGGGCAAGCTTTCTTT,CASSVGSGGQAFF
TRBD1,TRBV3-1/TRBV3-2,.,15,TRBJ2-2,TGTGCCAGCAGGATGGGGACAGGGGATTCCGGGGAGCTGTTTTTT,CASRMGTGDSGELFF
.,TRBV7-9,.,12,TRBJ2-7,TGTGCCAGCAGCCTTCGGGATCGCGCGCAGTACTTC,CASSLRDRAQYF
TRBD1,TRBV10-2,.,17,TRBJ1-2,TGCGCCAGCAGGCCCACCGCCAGGGGGCGATGGAACTATGGCTACACCTTC,CASRPTARGRWNYGYTF
.,TRBV5-4,.,13,TRBJ2-3,TGTGCCAGCAGCCCACAGGGATCAGATACGCAGTATTTT,CASSPQGSDTQYF
.,TRBV5-1,.,14,TRBJ2-1,TGCGCCAGCAGCTTGGGGACTGGCACGGATGAGCAGTTCTTC,CASSLGTGTDEQFF
.,TRBV11-3,.,14,TRBJ2-7,TGTGCCAGCAGCTTAGGCCGGGACTTAACCGAGCAGTACTTC,CASSLGRDLTEQYF
TRBD1,TRBV5-1,.,14,TRBJ2-7,TGCGCCAGCAGCTTTGACAGGGTGAACTACGAGCAGTACTTC,CASSFDRVNYEQYF
TRBD2,TRBV11-2,once,19,TRBJ2-1,TGTGCCAGCAGGAGCTTAAGAGGGTATGTGTCTAGCGGGGGAAATGAGCAGTTCTTC,CASRSLRGYVSSGGNEQFF
TRBD2,TRBV15,.,15,TRBJ2-1,TGTGCCACCAGCAAATCCTTTGGGACTACGAATGAGCAGTTCTTC,CATSKSFGTTNEQFF